The 13 T cell receptor beta chains below all came from one sample that was sequenced in a study of cytomegalovirus exposure and HLA in healthy donors. 60 Vbeta and 13 Jbeta primers were used in PCR. Profiling relied on immunoSEQ multiplex PCR, and the TCRdb table lists in-frame clones only, not all of them. The profile shows 100,000 to 150,000 clones, roughly four fifths of them singletons. What was sequenced was PBMCs. These receptors were collected from a boy aged 2 to 10 in good health and CMV-seronegative.

V is TRBV6-6 and J is TRBJ1-2; D remains ambiguous. The germline CDR1 and CDR2 sequences are MNHNY and SVGAGI (reference sequence). The CDR3 extends over 13 amino acids. V lost 6 bases and J lost 8, with 16 bases in between. DNA for the CDR3: TGTGCCAGCAGCTTACGTCCCGCGAGAGGCTACACCTTC. Amino acids: CASSLRPARGYTF.

The gene calls are TRBV7-6 and TRBJ1-6; the D is unclear. The CDR3 sequence is 18 residues long. Germline CDR1 is SGHVS and CDR2 is FNYEAQ. The V end was cut by 1 base, the J end by 6 bases, with 19 bases between. The CDR3 DNA reads as TGTGCCAGCAGCTTAGAAGTGGCCGGGCGGGCCTTTAATTCACCCCTCCACTTT. Its protein product is CASSLEVAGRAFNSPLHF.

The chain couples TRBV10-1 to TRBJ2-1, with 7 nucleotides matching TRBD2. The CDR3 consists of 15 residues. The V segment lost 6 bases and the J segment 9 bases; nucleotides outside the gene matches: 14. Germline lookup yields CDR1 WNHNN and CDR2 SYGVQD (reference sequence). The DNA for the CDR3 is TGCGCCAGCAGCCCCCTCGGGGGGAGGCAAAGTGAGCAGTTCTTC. The encoded protein is CASSPLGGRQSEQFF.

V is TRBV5-4 and J is TRBJ2-2, with TRBD2 matching over 9 bases. The ends lost 4 bases at V and 1 base at J; junction bases unmatched: 2. Per the germline V gene, CDR1 is SGHNT and CDR2 is YYREEE (reference sequence). This CDR3 comprises 15 residues. This CDR3 is CASSLSGGNTGELFF. DNA for the CDR3: TGTGCCAGCAGCCTTAGCGGGGGGAACACCGGGGAGCTGTTTTTT.

The V gene is TRBV7-8, the J gene TRBJ2-3, with D tentatively TRBD2 (6 bases). In germline, CDR1 is SGHVS, CDR2 FQNEAQ. The CDR3 is made up of 17 amino acids. With 1 base removed from V and 2 bases from J, the gap between germline ends came to 16 bases. CDR3 bases: TGTGCCAGCAGCTTAGAGCCCTCCCTAGCGACCACAGATACGCAGTATTTT. Protein product: CASSLEPSLATTDTQYF.

The rearrangement links TRBV11-3 to TRBJ2-3; TRBD2 might be the D (5 bases). The germline V gene encodes CDR1 SGHNT and CDR2 YENEEA. The CDR3 spans 14 residues. V dropped 5 bases and J dropped 1 base, with 10 bases sitting between them. CDR3 coding DNA: TGTGCCAGCAGCCCGGCCGGGGGCACAGATACGCAGTATTTT. It encodes CASSPAGGTDTQYF.

The CDR3 protein is CASKRGRGDTIYF. The DNA of the CDR3 is TGTGCCAGCAAGAGGGGGCGCGGGGACACCATATATTTT. The gene calls are TRBV6-5 and TRBJ1-3, with TRBD1 matching over 7 bases. With 7 bases clipped from V and 8 bases from J, the junction kept 8 bases outside the gene matches. There are 13 residues in the CDR3. Per the germline V gene, CDR1 is MNHEY and CDR2 is SVGAGI.

The DNA of the CDR3 is TGCGCCTTAAAGGTTCAGGGGGGCTCCGAGCAGTACTTC. This encodes CALKVQGGSEQYF. The V and J genes are TRBV10-1 and TRBJ2-5; TRBD1 might be the D (7 bases). The DNA matches TRBJ2-7 better at its end, which makes the J call doubtful. This CDR3 has 13 residues. Germline CDR1 and CDR2: WNHNN and SYGVQD (reference sequence).

The rearrangement joins TRBV5-1 to TRBJ1-3, with TRBD1 matching over 9 bases. The CDR3 length is 16 residues. The V and J ends lost 4 bases and 0 bases, in that order; junction bases with no gene match: 5. The germline CDR1 and CDR2 sequences are SGHRS and YFSETQ. CDR3 protein: CASSPQGQGSGNTIYF. CDR3 in DNA: TGCGCCAGCAGCCCCCAGGGACAGGGCTCTGGAAACACCATATATTTT.

J is TRBJ2-5 and V is TRBV23-1; D gene uncertain. TRBV23-1 qualifies as an ORF whose function is uncertain. This CDR3 contains 15 residues. The germline V and J ends were trimmed by 0 bases and 1 base, with 9 bases remaining between them. CDR3 nucleotides: TGCGCCAGCAGTCAATCGGGTAGGAGCCAAGAGACCCAGTACTTC. Protein: CASSQSGRSQETQYF.

This clone appeared a single time. The chain uses TRBV5-6 and TRBJ2-3; TRBD1 agrees at 8 bases. Per germline, CDR1 SGHDT and CDR2 YYEEEE. The CDR3 loop spans 18 amino acids. With V trimmed by 3 bases and J by 2 bases, 14 bases remained unmatched. DNA of the CDR3: TGTGCCAGCAGCTCCGCGGACTGGACAGGGCCCTACACAGATACGCAGTATTTT. Translated, it gives CASSSADWTGPYTDTQYF.

This clone was picked up a small number of times. The rearrangement uses TRBV19 and TRBJ1-3; TRBD1 matches 7 bases. The CDR3 contains 13 residues. Germline V gene data show CDR1 as LNHDA and CDR2 as SQIVND (reference sequence). Trimming at V came to 8 bases and at J to 2 bases, leaving 3 bases not matched to a gene. The CDR3 reads CASGGTAGNTIYF. CDR3 bases: TGTGCCAGTGGGGGGACAGCTGGAAACACCATATATTTT.

This chain joins TRBV6-5 and TRBJ2-7; 7 bases line up with TRBD1. J lost 3 bases, V lost 4 bases, and 3 bases had no gene match. CDR3 length: 13 amino acids. Looked up from germline, CDR1 is MNHEY and CDR2 is SVGAGI. This CDR3 reads CASSFGTDYEQYF. Written as DNA, the CDR3 is TGTGCCAGCAGTTTTGGGACAGACTACGAGCAGTACTTC.